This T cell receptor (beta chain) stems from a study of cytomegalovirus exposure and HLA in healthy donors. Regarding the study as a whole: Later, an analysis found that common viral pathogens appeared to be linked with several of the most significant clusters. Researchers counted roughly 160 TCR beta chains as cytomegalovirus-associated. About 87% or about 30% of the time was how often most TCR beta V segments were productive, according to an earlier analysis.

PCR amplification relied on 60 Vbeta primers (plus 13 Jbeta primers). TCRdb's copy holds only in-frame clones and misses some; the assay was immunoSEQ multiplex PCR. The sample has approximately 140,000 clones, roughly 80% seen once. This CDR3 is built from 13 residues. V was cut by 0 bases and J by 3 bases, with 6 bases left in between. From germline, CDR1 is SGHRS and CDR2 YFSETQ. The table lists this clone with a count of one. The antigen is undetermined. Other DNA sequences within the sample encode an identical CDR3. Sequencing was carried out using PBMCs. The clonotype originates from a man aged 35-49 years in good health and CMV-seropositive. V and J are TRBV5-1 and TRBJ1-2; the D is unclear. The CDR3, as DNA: TGCGCCAGCAGCTTGGACGACTACTATGGCTACACCTTC. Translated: CASSLDDYYGYTF. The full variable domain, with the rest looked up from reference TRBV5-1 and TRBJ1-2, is KAGVTQTPRYLIKTRGQQVTLSCSPISGHRSVSWYQQTPGQGLQFLFEYFSETQRNKGNFPGRFSGRQFSNSRSEMNVSTLELGDSALYLCASSLDDYYGYTFGSGTRLTVV.